This TCR beta chain was sequenced in a study of T-cell memory formation after mild COVID-19. Study context: In these data, TCR clusters were largely donor specific.

TCRdb recomputed calls from the 5' RACE reads with MiXCR, one row per CDR3 protein. The sample gives tens of thousands of distinct CDR3 sequences, 8% to 10% of which show up once; less than 1.5% is in the top ten. Germline V gene lookup returns CDR1 LGHNT and CDR2 FRNRAP. CDR3 length: 15 amino acids. V lost 6 bases and J 0 bases, leaving 15 bases between the germline ends. Study-level results: Contracting clones from day 15 to 85 had balanced CD4/CD8; later expanders favoured CD4+. Shrinking CD4+ clones resided mostly in CM and EM, and CD8+ ones in EMRA.

This clonotype was counted between two and nine times. Its antigen is currently unknown. This clonotype was sampled from a man between 18 and 29 years old who had mild COVID-19 (a few samples of this study predate the infection). Cell type and time point are not known. This rearrangement joins TRBV12-5 to TRBJ2-7; D is undetermined. Specimen: PBMCs or a T cell subset sorted from them (not recorded which). This CDR3 is CASGDHRVSSYEQYF. CDR3 sequence (DNA): TGTGCTAGTGGAGACCATAGGGTAAGCTCCTACGAGCAGTACTTC.